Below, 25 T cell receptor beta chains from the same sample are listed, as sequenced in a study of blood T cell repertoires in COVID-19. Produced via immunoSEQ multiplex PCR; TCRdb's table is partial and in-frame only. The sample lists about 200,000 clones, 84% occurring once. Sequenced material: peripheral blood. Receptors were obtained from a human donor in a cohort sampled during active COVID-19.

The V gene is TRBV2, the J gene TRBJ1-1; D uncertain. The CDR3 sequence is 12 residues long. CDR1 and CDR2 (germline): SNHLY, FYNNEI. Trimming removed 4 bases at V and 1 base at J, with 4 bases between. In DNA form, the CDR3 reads TGTGCCAGCAGTGGCAGGAACACTGAAGCTTTCTTT. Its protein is CASSGRNTEAFF.

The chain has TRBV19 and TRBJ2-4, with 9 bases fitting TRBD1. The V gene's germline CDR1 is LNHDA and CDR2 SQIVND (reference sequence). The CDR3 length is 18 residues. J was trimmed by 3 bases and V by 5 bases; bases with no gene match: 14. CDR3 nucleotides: TGTGCCAGTAGTGCCGGGACAGGGTTTGCTTTAGGCAAAAACATTCAGTACTTC. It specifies CASSAGTGFALGKNIQYF.

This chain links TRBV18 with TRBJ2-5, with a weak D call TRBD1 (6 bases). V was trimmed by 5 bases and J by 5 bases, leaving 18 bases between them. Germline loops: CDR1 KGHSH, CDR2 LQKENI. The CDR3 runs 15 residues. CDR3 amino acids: CASSSDRTALETQYF. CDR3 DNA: TGTGCCAGCTCATCAGACCGGACAGCTCTGGAGACCCAGTACTTC.

The CDR3 DNA sequence: TGTGCCAGCACCCTGGGGCTAGGTAACGAGCAGTACTTC. Translated: CASTLGLGNEQYF. The chain carries TRBV12-3 or TRBV12-4 and TRBJ2-7; D may be TRBD1 (5 bases). This CDR3 spans 13 amino acids. The germline V and J ends were trimmed by 7 bases and 5 bases, with 15 bases remaining between them.

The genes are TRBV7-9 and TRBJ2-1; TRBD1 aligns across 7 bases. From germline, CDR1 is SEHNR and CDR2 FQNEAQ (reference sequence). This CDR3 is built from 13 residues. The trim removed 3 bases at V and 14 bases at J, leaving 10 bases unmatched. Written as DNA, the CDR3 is TGTGCCAGCAGCTTCATTGGACAGGTCTTTGAGTTCTTC. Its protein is CASSFIGQVFEFF.

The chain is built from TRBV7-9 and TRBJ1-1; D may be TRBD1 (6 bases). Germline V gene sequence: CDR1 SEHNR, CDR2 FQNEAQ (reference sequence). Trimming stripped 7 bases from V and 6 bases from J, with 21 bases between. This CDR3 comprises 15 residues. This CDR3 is CASNTGAGERAEAFF. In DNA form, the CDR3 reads TGTGCCAGCAACACAGGTGCAGGGGAACGTGCTGAAGCTTTCTTT.

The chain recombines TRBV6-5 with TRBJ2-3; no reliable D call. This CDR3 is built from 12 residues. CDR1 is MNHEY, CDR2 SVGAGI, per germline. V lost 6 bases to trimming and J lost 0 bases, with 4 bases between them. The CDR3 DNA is TGTGCCAGCAGGCGGAGCACAGATACGCAGTATTTT. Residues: CASRRSTDTQYF.

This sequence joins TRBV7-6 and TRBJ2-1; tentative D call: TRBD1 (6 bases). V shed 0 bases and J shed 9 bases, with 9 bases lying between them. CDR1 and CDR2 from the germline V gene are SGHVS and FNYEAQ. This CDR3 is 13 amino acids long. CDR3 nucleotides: TGTGCCAGCAGCTTAGCGACAGGTTCTGAGCAGTTCTTC. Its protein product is CASSLATGSEQFF.

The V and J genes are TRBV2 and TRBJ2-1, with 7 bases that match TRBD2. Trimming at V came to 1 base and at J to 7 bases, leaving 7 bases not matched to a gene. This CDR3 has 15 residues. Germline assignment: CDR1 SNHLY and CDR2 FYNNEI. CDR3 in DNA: TGTGCCAGCAGTGAAGGGGGGGGAGCTGGGAATGAGCAGTTCTTC. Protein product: CASSEGGGAGNEQFF.

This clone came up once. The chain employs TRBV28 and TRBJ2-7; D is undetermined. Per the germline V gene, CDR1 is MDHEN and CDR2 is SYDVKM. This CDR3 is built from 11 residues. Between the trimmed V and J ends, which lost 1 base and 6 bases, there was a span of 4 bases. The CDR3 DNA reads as TGTGCCAGCAGTTTATCGTTCGAGCAGTACTTC. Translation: CASSLSFEQYF. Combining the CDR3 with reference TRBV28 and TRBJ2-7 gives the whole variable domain DVKVTQSSRYLVKRTGEKVFLECVQDMDHENMFWYRQDPGLGLRLIYFSYDVKMKEKGDIPEGYSVSREKKERFSLILESASTNQTSMYLCASSLSFEQYFGPGTRLTVT.

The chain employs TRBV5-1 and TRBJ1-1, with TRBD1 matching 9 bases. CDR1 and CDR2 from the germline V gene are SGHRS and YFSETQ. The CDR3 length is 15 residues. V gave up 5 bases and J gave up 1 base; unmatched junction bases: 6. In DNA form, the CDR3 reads TGCGCCAGCAGACACCCGGGACAGGGGAACACTGAAGCTTTCTTT. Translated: CASRHPGQGNTEAFF.

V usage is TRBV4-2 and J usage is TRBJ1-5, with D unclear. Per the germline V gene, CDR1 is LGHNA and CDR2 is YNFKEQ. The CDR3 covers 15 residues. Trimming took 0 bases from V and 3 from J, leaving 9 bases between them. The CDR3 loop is CASSQDTRFNQPQHF. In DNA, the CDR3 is TGTGCCAGCAGCCAAGATACCAGGTTCAATCAGCCCCAGCATTTT.

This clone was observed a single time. The chain's CDR3 is CASSPGTGVADTQYF. For the CDR3, the DNA is TGTGCCAGCAGCCCAGGGACAGGGGTTGCAGATACGCAGTATTTT. The V gene is TRBV7-7, the J gene TRBJ2-3; 10 positions match TRBD1. V trimming: 5 bases; J trimming: 4 bases; junction bases outside the gene matches: 6. The CDR3 has 15 amino acids. The germline gives CDR1 SSHAT, CDR2 FNYEAQ (reference sequence).

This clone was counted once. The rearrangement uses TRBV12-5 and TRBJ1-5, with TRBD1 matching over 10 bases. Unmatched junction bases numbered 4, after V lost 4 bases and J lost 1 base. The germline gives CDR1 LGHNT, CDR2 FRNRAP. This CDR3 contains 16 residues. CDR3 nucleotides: TGTGCTAGTGGTTGGGGACAGGGGATCAGCAATCAGCCCCAGCATTTT. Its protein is CASGWGQGISNQPQHF.

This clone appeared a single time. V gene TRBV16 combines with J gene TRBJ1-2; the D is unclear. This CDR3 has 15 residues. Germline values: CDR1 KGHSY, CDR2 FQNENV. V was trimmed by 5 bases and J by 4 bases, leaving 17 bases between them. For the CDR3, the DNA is TGTGCCAGCAGCTCGCAATTTACCACGGGCTATGGCTACACCTTC. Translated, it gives CASSSQFTTGYGYTF. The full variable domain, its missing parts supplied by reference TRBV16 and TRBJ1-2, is GEEVAQTPKHLVRGEGQKAKLYCAPIKGHSYVFWYQQVLKNEFKFLISFQNENVFDETGMPKERFSAKCLPNSPCSLEIQATKLEDSAVYFCASSSQFTTGYGYTFGSGTRLTVV.

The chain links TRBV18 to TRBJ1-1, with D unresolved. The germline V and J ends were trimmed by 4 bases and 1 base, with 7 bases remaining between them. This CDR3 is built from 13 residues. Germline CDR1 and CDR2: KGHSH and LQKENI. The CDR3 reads CASSLGANTEAFF. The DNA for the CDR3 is TGTGCCAGCTCACTAGGAGCGAACACTGAAGCTTTCTTT.

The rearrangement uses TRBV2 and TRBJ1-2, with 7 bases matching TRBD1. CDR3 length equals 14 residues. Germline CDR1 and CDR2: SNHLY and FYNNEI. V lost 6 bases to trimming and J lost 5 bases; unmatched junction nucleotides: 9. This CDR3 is CASRSGTEFYGYTF. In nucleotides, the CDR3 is TGTGCCAGCAGGTCCGGGACAGAATTTTATGGCTACACCTTC.

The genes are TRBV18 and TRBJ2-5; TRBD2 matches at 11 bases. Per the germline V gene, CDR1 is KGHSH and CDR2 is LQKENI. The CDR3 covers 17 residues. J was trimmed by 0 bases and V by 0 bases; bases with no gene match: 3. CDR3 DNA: TGTGCCAGCTCACCACCGGGGACTAGCGGTAACCAAGAGACCCAGTACTTC. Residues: CASSPPGTSGNQETQYF. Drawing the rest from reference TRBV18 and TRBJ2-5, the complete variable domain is NAGVMQNPRHLVRRRGQEARLRCSPMKGHSHVYWYRQLPEEGLKFMVYLQKENIIDESGMPKERFSAEFPKEGPSILRIQQVVRGDSAAYFCASSPPGTSGNQETQYFGPGTRLLVL.

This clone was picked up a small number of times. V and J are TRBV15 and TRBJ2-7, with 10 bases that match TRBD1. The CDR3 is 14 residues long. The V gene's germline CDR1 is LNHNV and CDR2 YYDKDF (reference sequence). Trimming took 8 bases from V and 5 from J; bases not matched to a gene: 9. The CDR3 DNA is TGTGCCACCCTACGGGACAGGGGATCCCACGAGCAGTACTTC. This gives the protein CATLRDRGSHEQYF. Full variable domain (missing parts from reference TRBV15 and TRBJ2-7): DAMVIQNPRYQVTQFGKPVTLSCSQTLNHNVMYWYQQKSSQAPKLLFHYYDKDFNNEADTPDNFQSRRPNTSFCFLDIRSPGLGDTAMYLCATLRDRGSHEQYFGPGTRLTVT.

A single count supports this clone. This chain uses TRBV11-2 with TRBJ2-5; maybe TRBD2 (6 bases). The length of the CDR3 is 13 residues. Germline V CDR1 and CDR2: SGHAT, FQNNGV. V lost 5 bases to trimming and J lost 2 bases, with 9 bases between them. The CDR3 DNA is TGTGCCAGCAGCCGGAGGGAACAAGAGACCCAGTACTTC. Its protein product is CASSRREQETQYF.

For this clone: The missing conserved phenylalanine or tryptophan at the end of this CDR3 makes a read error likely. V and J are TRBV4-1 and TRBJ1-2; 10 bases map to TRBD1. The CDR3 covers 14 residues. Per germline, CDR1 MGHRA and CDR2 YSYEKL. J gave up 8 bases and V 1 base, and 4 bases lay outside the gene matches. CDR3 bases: TGCGCCAGCAGCCAAGTGGGGACAGGGGACGGCTACACCCTC. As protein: CASSQVGTGDGYTL.

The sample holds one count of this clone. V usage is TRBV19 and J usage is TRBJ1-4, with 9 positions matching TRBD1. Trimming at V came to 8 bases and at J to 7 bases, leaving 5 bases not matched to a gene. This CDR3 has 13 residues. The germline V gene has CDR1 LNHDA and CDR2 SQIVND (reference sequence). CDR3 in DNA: TGTGCCAGTTCTAGGGACAGGGCTGAAAAACTGTTTTTT. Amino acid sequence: CASSRDRAEKLFF.

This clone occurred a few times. The CDR3, as DNA: TGTGCCAGCAGCCCCGGAGGGTGGAGGAATGAGCAGTTCTTC. Translated: CASSPGGWRNEQFF. This chain uses TRBV5-8 with TRBJ2-1, with TRBD2 as a possible D gene (6 bases). CDR3 length: 14 amino acids. V gave up 4 bases and J gave up 7 bases, with 15 bases separating them. Germline CDR1 is SGHTS and CDR2 is YDEGEE.

The CDR3 loop reads CASSPAGTSASPSYNEQFF. For the CDR3, the DNA is TGTGCCAGCAGTCCGGCCGGGACTAGCGCTTCCCCTTCCTACAATGAGCAGTTCTTC. The chain carries TRBV27 and TRBJ2-1; 10 bases are a match to TRBD2. Germline V gene lookup returns CDR1 MNHEY and CDR2 SMNVEV (reference sequence). This CDR3 region has 19 residues. Unmatched junction bases numbered 14, after V lost 5 bases and J lost 1 base.

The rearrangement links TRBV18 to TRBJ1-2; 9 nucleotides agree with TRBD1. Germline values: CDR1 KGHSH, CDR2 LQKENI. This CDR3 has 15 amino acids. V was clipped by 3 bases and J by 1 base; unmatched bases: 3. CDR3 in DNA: TGTGCCAGCTCACCGACAGGGGGGTTTAACTATGGCTACACCTTC. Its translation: CASSPTGGFNYGYTF.